Described below is a single T cell receptor beta chain sequence and its context. The clone's antigen remains unknown. No per-base quality is available; no much larger clone lies one base away. The trial excluded patients who had a history of autoimmune disease or who were on systemic immunosuppression. In every dose cohort, peripheral blood was drawn for TCR sequencing at baseline, cycle 4 day 1, and cycle 7 day 1. The samples were taken from a phase I, first-in-human, multicenter, open-label dose-escalation trial of ivuxolimab. Adults with locally advanced or metastatic head and neck squamous cell, hepatocellular, melanoma or renal cell carcinoma were enrolled in the trial. Before TCR sequencing, CD4+ T cells and CD8+ T cells were sorted from peripheral blood as separate populations. Genomic DNA was extracted from sorted cells for sequencing of the TCRbeta CDR3 region. The immunoSEQ Assay was used for sequencing of TCRbeta CDR3 regions. TCRdb obtained this table from immuneACCESS and retained in-frame rearrangements with V and J assigned. These tables miss some clones; where compared with another copy, unresolved V genes account for less than half of the shortfall, and the remainder is unexplained. This sample has about 100,000 clones in its table, and around 91% of those were observed once. Of the sample, around 0.16% is held by the ten largest clones.

These data belong to a study of OX40 agonist ivuxolimab in advanced cancers. As for the study more broadly: The costimulatory receptor OX40 (CD134) was targeted by ivuxolimab, a fully human IgG2 agonistic monoclonal antibody. Partial responses occurred in three dose-escalation patients: two with cutaneous melanoma and one with hepatocellular carcinoma. Peripheral TCRbeta sequencing was intended to test whether TCR sequence diversity was altered and clonal T-cell expansion was caused by ivuxolimab. Intravenous ivuxolimab was administered to patients every 2 weeks at six dose levels: 0.01, 0.1, 0.3, 1.5, 3 and 10 mg/kg. In the dose-escalation cohort, around four fifths of patients were male, and the mean age was around 60 years, with a range of about 20 to 79. Patients were allowed to have had prior anti-PD-1, anti-PD-L1 or anti-CTLA-4 therapy, and more than 30% of the dose-escalation patients had previously received checkpoint inhibitors. The paper reports the monotherapy dose-escalation portion (N of about 50 patients) of the phase I ivuxolimab trial. Of the roughly 50 dose-escalation patients, hepatocellular carcinoma was present in about 20, melanoma in approximately 15, renal cell carcinoma in 9 and head and neck cancer in 9. Findings and caveats that apply to the study as a whole: Partial responders in the 0.1-3.0 mg/kg groups had among the lowest normalized peripheral clonal expansion, especially among CD8+ T cells. Low levels of normalized T-cell clonal expansion were also shown by some nonresponding patients. After ivuxolimab, more expanded clones were found on average in CD8+ T cells than in CD4+ T cells. Which antigens the clonally expanded peripheral T cells were specific for was not determined. At doses of 0.1 to 3.0 mg/kg, clonal expansion of both CD4+ and CD8+ blood T cells was observed from baseline to week 6.

Compared with germline, V lacks 7 bases and J lacks 4 bases; bases without a gene match: 9. The CDR3 contains 14 residues, cysteine and phenylalanine counted. Left in the record is the CDR3 DNA by itself, 42 bases read in frame from the first base. According to the germline V gene (reference sequence), CDR1 reads MNHEY and CDR2 reads SMNVEV. Here the sequenced sample was CD4+ or CD8+ T cells sorted from blood, taken in a trial of the OX40 agonist ivuxolimab. This clonotype was sampled from an adult with an advanced solid tumor such as melanoma, head and neck, liver or kidney cancer. The sequence links TRBV27 to TRBJ1-2, with 7 bases matching TRBD1. In nucleotides, the sequence is TGTGCCAGCAAACAGGGAGGGGGCTTCTATGGCTACACCTTC. Protein translation: CASKQGGGFYGYTF.